A selection of T cell receptor beta chains follows, all from one sample in a study of blood T cell repertoires in COVID-19. Method: immunoSEQ multiplex PCR; TCRdb's copy keeps in-frame clones and lacks some. The repertoire has about 300,000 clones, around 84% of them found once; the top ten carry around 9.3%. Sequencing was performed on PBMCs or T cells enriched from blood (not recorded which). Receptors were obtained from a woman aged 18-29 years who had recovered from COVID-19. CDR3s leave out the opening cysteine and the closing phenylalanine or tryptophan. The D gene is left open where the match is weak.

>TRBV28|TRBJ1-5|TRBD1
ASRTTGINQPQH
>TRBV11-2|TRBJ2-3|TRBD2
ASSLIAGGGDTQY
>TRBV18|TRBJ2-2|TRBD2
ASSPLPRSGTGELF
>TRBV3-1/TRBV3-2|TRBJ1-2|-
ASSRTAYGYT
>TRBV5-6|TRBJ2-1|TRBD2
ASSLELADNEQF
>TRBV5-1|TRBJ1-1|TRBD1
ASSPSRDRPPEAF
>TRBV19|TRBJ2-3|TRBD2
ASSIETSGALRDTQY
>TRBV27|TRBJ2-3|-
ASSRLGGTPDTQY
>TRBV7-6|TRBJ1-1|-
ASSRLGGTEAF
>TRBV12-5|TRBJ2-1|-
ASGLVNSGEQF
>TRBV5-5|TRBJ2-1|TRBD2
ASSSATSPYNEQF
>TRBV20-1|TRBJ2-1|-
SASPWRGLNEQF
>TRBV27|TRBJ2-5|TRBD1
ASRPGTVGETQY
>TRBV28|TRBJ1-1|TRBD1
ASSLSGGLNTEAF
>TRBV21-1|TRBJ1-1|-
ASRKGEQGASSNTEAF
>TRBV2|TRBJ1-6|-
ASSPGTGNSPLH
>TRBV28|TRBJ2-5|-
ASSPFVETQY
>TRBV5-5|TRBJ1-2|-
ASSLEVSEVYGYT